This T cell receptor beta chain came from a study of cytomegalovirus exposure and HLA in healthy donors. Amplification used 60 Vbeta primers and 13 Jbeta primers. This table comes from immunoSEQ multiplex PCR, and its TCRdb copy is limited to in-frame clones, with some not included. The sample contains around 100,000 clones, roughly 72% of which appear only once. Germline V gene data show CDR1 as SGHTA and CDR2 as FQGTGA. The CDR3 is 18 amino acids. V lost 5 bases and J lost 2; bases outside the gene matches: 12. The sample consisted of PBMCs. The receptor was derived from a woman in her thirties or forties in good health and CMV-seropositive. The chain links TRBV7-3 to TRBJ2-3; 11 bases map to TRBD2. Here the CDR3 reads CASSLSGSSGGYTDTQYF. The DNA for the CDR3 is TGTGCCAGCAGCCTGTCGGGGTCTAGCGGGGGGTACACAGATACGCAGTATTTT.